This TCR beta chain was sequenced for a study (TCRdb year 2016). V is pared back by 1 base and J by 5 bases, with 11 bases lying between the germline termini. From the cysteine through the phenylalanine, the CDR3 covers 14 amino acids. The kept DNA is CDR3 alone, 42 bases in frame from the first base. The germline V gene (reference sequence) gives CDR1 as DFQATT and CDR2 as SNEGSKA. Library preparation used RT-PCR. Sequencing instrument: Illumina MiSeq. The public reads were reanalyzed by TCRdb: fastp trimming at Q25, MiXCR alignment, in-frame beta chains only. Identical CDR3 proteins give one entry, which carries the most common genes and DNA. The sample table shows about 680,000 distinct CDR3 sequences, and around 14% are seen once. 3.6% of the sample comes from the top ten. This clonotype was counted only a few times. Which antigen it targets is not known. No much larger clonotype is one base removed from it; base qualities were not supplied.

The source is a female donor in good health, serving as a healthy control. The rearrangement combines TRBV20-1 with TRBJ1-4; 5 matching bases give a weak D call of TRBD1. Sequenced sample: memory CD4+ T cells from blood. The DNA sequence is TGCAGTGCTAGAGTGGACACCATCAATGAAAAACTGTTTTTT. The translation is CSARVDTINEKLFF.